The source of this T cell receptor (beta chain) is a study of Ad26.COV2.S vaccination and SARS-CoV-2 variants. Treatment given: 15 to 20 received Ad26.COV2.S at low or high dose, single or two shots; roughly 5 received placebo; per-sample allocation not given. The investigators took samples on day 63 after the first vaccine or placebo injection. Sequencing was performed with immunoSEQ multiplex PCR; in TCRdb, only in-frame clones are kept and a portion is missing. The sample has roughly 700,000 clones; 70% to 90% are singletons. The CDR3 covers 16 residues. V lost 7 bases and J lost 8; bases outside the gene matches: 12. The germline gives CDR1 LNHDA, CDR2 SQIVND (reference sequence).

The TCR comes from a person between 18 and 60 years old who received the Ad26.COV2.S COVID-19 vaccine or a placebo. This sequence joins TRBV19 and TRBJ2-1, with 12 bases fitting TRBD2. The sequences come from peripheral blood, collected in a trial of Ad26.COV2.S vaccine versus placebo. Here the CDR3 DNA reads TGTGCCAGTACCCGACTCCCTAGCGGGGGGGATCATGAGCAGTTCTTC. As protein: CASTRLPSGGDHEQFF.